This T cell receptor beta chain emerged from a study of blood T cell repertoires in COVID-19. Study-level information: Material from acute and convalescent COVID-19 was sourced from the United States, Italy and Spain. The cDNA or gDNA used as material had been derived from T cells, B-cell-depleted T cells, or PBMCs.

The CDR3 has 16 residues. V dropped 0 bases and J dropped 9; count of bases not matched to a gene: 9. The V gene's germline CDR1 is SGHRS and CDR2 YFSETQ. Patients at the Seattle site were enrolled during active infection and followed longitudinally. Original methodology: Using reference gene primer amplification, nucleated cell counts were estimated. The protocol was immunoSEQ multiplex PCR, while the TCRdb copy is restricted to in-frame clones and leaves out a portion. Clonal size and the V and J genes are those of that table, whereas D and trimming came from the DNA. Seen here are 220,000 or so clones, 82% observed once, and the top ten hold 8% to 10%.

The rearrangement uses TRBV5-1 and TRBJ2-1, with 10 bases that match TRBD2. The material sequenced was peripheral blood. This sequence was found in a woman of 80 years or more with COVID-19, enrolled during active disease. The CDR3: CASSLGERGGESEQFF. DNA of the CDR3: TGCGCCAGCAGCTTGGGAGAGCGGGGGGGCGAGTCTGAGCAGTTCTTC. The entire variable domain, with the rest obtained from reference TRBV5-1 and TRBJ2-1, is as follows: KAGVTQTPRYLIKTRGQQVTLSCSPISGHRSVSWYQQTPGQGLQFLFEYFSETQRNKGNFPGRFSGRQFSNSRSEMNVSTLELGDSALYLCASSLGERGGESEQFFGPGTRLTVL.